The sequence of this T cell receptor beta chain was determined in a study of blood T cell repertoires in COVID-19. Study-level background: In each case, the material was cDNA or gDNA derived from T cells, B-cell-depleted T cells, or PBMCs.

Seattle enrolled patients during active infection and tracked them longitudinally. Germline CDR1 reads GTSNPN; CDR2 reads SVGIG (reference sequence). Trimming stripped 0 bases from V and 9 bases from J, with 12 bases between. The CDR3 has 13 amino acids. Sequenced by immunoSEQ multiplex PCR; TCRdb stores in-frame clones only, minus some. This repertoire shows about 170,000 clones, approximately 91% found once; its top ten account for roughly 5%. The sequenced material came from peripheral blood. This receptor was obtained from a young man with COVID-19, enrolled during active disease. V usage is TRBV30 and J usage is TRBJ2-1, with D possibly being TRBD2 (7 bases). The CDR3 spells CAWSVIGGGEQFF. Here the CDR3 DNA reads TGTGCCTGGAGTGTAATAGGGGGGGGTGAGCAGTTCTTC.